One and the same sample provided the 5 T cell receptor beta chains below, sequenced in a study of T cells in tuberculosis. Generated by immunoSEQ multiplex PCR, the TCRdb table keeps only in-frame clones and is missing some. The sample records around 43,000 clones, about 95% being singletons. Specimen: PBMCs. These receptors were taken from a donor under 30 with latent tuberculosis or without tuberculosis infection.

This clone occurred once. The chain joins TRBV19 to TRBJ1-6; D gene unclear. Germline V gives CDR1 LNHDA, CDR2 SQIVND (reference sequence). The CDR3 covers 17 residues. V was trimmed by 1 base and J by 3 bases, leaving 13 bases between them. The CDR3 DNA is TGTGCCAGTAGTATAGGAGCGGGAAAGAGCTATAATTCACCCCTCCACTTT. Its translation is CASSIGAGKSYNSPLHF. The whole variable domain, filled in from reference TRBV19 and TRBJ1-6, reads DGGITQSPKYLFRKEGQNVTLSCEQNLNHDAMYWYRQDPGQGLRLIYYSQIVNDFQKGDIAEGYSVSREKKESFPLTVTSAQKNPTAFYLCASSIGAGKSYNSPLHFGNGTRLTVT.

The count of this clone is one. This sequence joins TRBV21-1 and TRBJ1-2; the D segment call TRBD1 is taken from the table without a DNA check. TRBV21-1 is tagged as a pseudogene. The CDR3 runs 12 residues. The CDR3 sequence: CASSFDRDGYTF. In DNA form, the CDR3 reads TGTGCCAGCAGCTTTGACAGGGATGGCTACACCTTC.

The chain uses TRBV27 and TRBJ2-7; 10 bases match TRBD2. V shed 4 bases, J shed 2 bases, and the junction held 2 bases outside the gene matches. This CDR3 spans 14 amino acids. Germline values: CDR1 MNHEY, CDR2 SMNVEV (reference sequence). The CDR3 DNA follows: TGTGCCAGCAGTTCACTAGCGGGAACCTACGAGCAGTACTTC. This encodes CASSSLAGTYEQYF.

V usage is TRBV2 and J usage is TRBJ2-3, with 7 nucleotides matching TRBD1. The CDR3 spans 14 residues. Germline assignment: CDR1 SNHLY and CDR2 FYNNEI. V gave up 8 bases and J gave up 2 bases; unmatched junction bases: 7. The CDR3: CASLWDSTTDTQYF. CDR3 nucleotide sequence: TGTGCCAGCCTTTGGGACAGCACCACAGATACGCAGTATTTT. Full variable domain (rest looked up from reference TRBV2 and TRBJ2-3): EPEVTQTPSHQVTQMGQEVILRCVPISNHLYFYWYRQILGQKVEFLVSFYNNEISEKSEIFDDQFSVERPDGSNFTLKIRSTKLEDSAMYFCASLWDSTTDTQYFGPGTRLTVL.

This chain links TRBV2 with TRBJ1-2, with a possible D match to TRBD1 (5 bases). Trimming took off 4 bases at V and 2 bases at J, with 14 bases between the two ends. The length of the CDR3 is 15 residues. Germline V gene data show CDR1 as SNHLY and CDR2 as FYNNEI. This CDR3 reads CASSVLGASNYGYTF. The CDR3 DNA follows: TGTGCCAGCAGTGTTCTAGGGGCCAGCAACTATGGCTACACCTTC.